The 2 T cell receptor beta chains below come from one sample, sequenced in a study of breast tumors, draining lymph nodes, adjacent tissues. The lymph nodes were axillary draining lymph nodes from breast cancer patients. TCRdb processed the multiplex PCR reads anew with MiXCR; each CDR3 protein has one entry. The sample includes 200,000 or so distinct CDR3 sequences, roughly 31% seen only once; the top ten take about 4.5%. Sample: axillary lymph node tissue. The source of these receptors is a female donor with breast cancer. Some clones in this sample may be carry-over from other donors' samples.

This clonotype was counted ten times or more. The chain carries TRBV5-1 and TRBJ1-2; 7 positions agree with TRBD1. Germline V gives CDR1 SGHRS, CDR2 YFSETQ. The CDR3 consists of 16 residues. Trimming took 0 bases from V and 4 from J; bases not matched to a gene: 9. CDR3 residues: CASSLAEGAGSYGYTF. As DNA, the CDR3 is TGCGCCAGCAGCTTGGCCGAGGGGGCAGGGAGCTATGGCTACACCTTC.

To note about this clonotype: A much larger clone lies one base from this, so it may be a read error. The V and J genes are TRBV4-1 and TRBJ2-7; 14 nucleotides match TRBD2. The germline gives CDR1 MGHRA, CDR2 YSYEKL. The junction had 7 bases not matched to a gene; V was cut back by 4 bases and J by 2 bases. This CDR3 contains 17 residues. The CDR3 spells CASSPRGTSGSPYEQYF. CDR3 nucleotides: TGCGCCAGCAGCCCAAGAGGGACTAGCGGGAGTCCCTACGAGCAGTACTTC.